This T cell receptor beta chain emerged from a study of blood T cell repertoires in COVID-19. Study details: Material from acute and convalescent COVID-19 was sourced from the United States, Italy and Spain. In each case, the material was cDNA or gDNA derived from T cells, B-cell-depleted T cells, or PBMCs.

Under the authors' procedure: Reference gene primer amplification yielded estimated nucleated cell counts. TCRdb's copy holds only in-frame clones and misses some; the assay was immunoSEQ multiplex PCR. That table supplies the V and J calls and clone size; D and trimming were determined from the DNA. The table lists roughly 87,000 clones, about 80% of them singletons. Trimming pared 1 base from V and 1 base from J, leaving 5 bases between. Germline CDR1 is SGHRS and CDR2 is YFSETQ. The CDR3 is made up of 14 amino acids. The specimen was peripheral blood. The genes are TRBV5-1 and TRBJ2-2, with D perhaps TRBD2 (5 bases). This TCR was recovered from a woman in her fifties or sixties with acute or convalescent COVID-19. The CDR3 DNA reads TGCGCCAGCAGCTTGAGCGGGAACACCGGGGAGCTGTTTTTT. Its protein is CASSLSGNTGELFF.